This entry describes one T cell receptor (beta chain). No antigen is known for it. Base-call qualities are not available, and no considerably larger clone is one nucleotide away. The sample comes from a study of shared clonotypes between healthy human individuals (dated by TCRdb to 2018 to 2021). For context, the study as a whole: The cohort comprised a couple of women and a few men aged 18 to 49 years. For each donor, CD4 naive and CD4 memory were each run on three plates, CD8 naive on two plates, and CD8 memory on one plate. To estimate repertoire size and how much clonotype sharing occurs between individuals, the study deeply sequenced the blood TCR repertoires of five or six healthy adults. To increase sequencing depth and limit assay-specific biases, different laboratories used diverse techniques to prepare libraries and sequence TCR repertoires. Each donor's leukapheresis produced roughly between about 0.8 and 10 billion PBMCs. Study-wide conclusions, independent of this receptor: About 5% of naive CD4, 3% to 3.5% of naive CD8, approximately 2% of memory CD4, and 0.4% of memory CD8 clonotypes were shared across four donors. Because the study included only a small number of donors, the genetic and exposure-history diversity represented was limited. Sampling was limited to blood, and TCR repertoires in tissue likely differ from TCR repertoires in blood. Pairwise subsampling led to the expectation that sequencing depth would affect the degree of clonotype sharing among donors. Compared with non-shared clonotypes, the clonotypes found in all four sorted-subset donors had higher generation probabilities. Incomplete sequencing was indicated by rarefaction of sorted-subset datasets, despite the large sequencing depth. Larger estimated clonotype richness was generally found for naive subsets than for memory subsets.

TCR CDR3 regions were amplified from genomic DNA by multiplex PCR using the deep immunoSEQ assay. For each cell subset, the extracted genomic DNA was distributed evenly across all wells of several immunoSEQ 96-well plates, and each plate served as one replicate. For sorted subsets, each replicate PCR was loaded with 200 ng genomic DNA, equivalent to 32,000 or so T cell genomes. Purified libraries were measured with a Qubit 3.0 fluorometer, size-checked on a Bioanalyzer 2100, and measured again with the KAPA Library Quantification kit. Every immunoSEQ 96-well plate was sequenced on a separate single-read 150-cycle Illumina NextSeq 550 flow cell. The original methods were these. Because only junctional sequences without quality scores were contained in the immunoSEQ output, filtering matching that applied to full-length reads could not be performed. To assign V/J genes and CDR3, sequences were annotated against IMGT germline references using PyIR, a Python wrapper for IgBLAST v1.9. Reads were filtered out if the reads had weak V/J assignments (E-value above 1e-6), no CDR3, stop codons, out-of-frame junctions, or ambiguous translated residues. V3J clonotypes were defined as sequences sharing the same inferred V gene, J gene, and CDR3 amino acid sequence. The percentage overlap between two repertoires was calculated by dividing the number of shared unique clonotypes by the size of the smaller repertoire. Richness of each repertoire was evaluated using RTK rarefaction, the Chao1 estimator, and Recon v2.1 estimates of unobserved clonotypes. Generation probabilities for all TCRbeta clonotypes obtained by the gDNA method from a handful of donors were computed using OLGA. TCRdb obtained this table from immuneACCESS and retained in-frame rearrangements with V and J assigned. These tables miss some clones; where compared with another copy, unresolved V genes account for less than half of the shortfall, and the remainder is unexplained. The DNA gave D and trimming, while V, J and clone size come from that table. The sample includes about 1.5 million clones, with nearly 99% observed a single time. Of the sample, about 0.45% is held by the ten largest clones.

The germline V gene (reference sequence) provides CDR1 MNHEY and CDR2 SMNVEV. V drops 2 bases and J drops 6 bases, leaving 11 bases in between. The CDR3 numbers 14 residues from cysteine through phenylalanine. Of all the DNA, just the CDR3 is kept, 42 bases in frame from base 1. The donors were healthy, HIV-negative adults who had no recently reported acute infections or vaccinations. Every donor was a Caucasian adult residing in Nashville, Tennessee, USA. Magnetic negative selection was used to enrich CD4+ T cells, after which naive cells were positively selected on CD45RA and the negative fraction became the memory subset. After blood collection by leukapheresis, PBMCs were isolated using Ficoll-Histopaque density gradient centrifugation and then cryopreserved in the vapor phase of liquid nitrogen. Analytical flow cytometry was used to check the purity and quantity of every magnetically sorted T cell population. Genomic DNA was isolated from each sorted fraction and quantified by UV absorbance on a Nanodrop 2000c.

The specimen sequenced was naive CD4+ T cells sorted from blood. The cell subset or site tag for this specimen amounts to: CD45RA+ positively selected. The TCR originated in a young man in good health. The chain was built from TRBV27 and TRBJ1-5, with TRBD1 perhaps the D gene, on 5 matching bases. The nucleotide sequence reads as follows: TGTGCCAGCAGTTTAACCCAGGGCGGTCAGCCCCAGCATTTT. It encodes CASSLTQGGQPQHF.